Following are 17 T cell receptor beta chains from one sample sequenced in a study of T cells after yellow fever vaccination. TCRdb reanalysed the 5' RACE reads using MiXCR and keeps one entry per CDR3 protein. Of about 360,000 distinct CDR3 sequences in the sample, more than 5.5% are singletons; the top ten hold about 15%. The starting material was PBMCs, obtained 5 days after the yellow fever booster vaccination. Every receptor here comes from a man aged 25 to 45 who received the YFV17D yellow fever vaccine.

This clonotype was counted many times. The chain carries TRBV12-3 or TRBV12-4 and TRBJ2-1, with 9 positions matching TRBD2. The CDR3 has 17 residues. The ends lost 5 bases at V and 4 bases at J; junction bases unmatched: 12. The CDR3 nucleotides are TGTGCCAGCAGTCCGGGAGGAGTTAGCGGGAGTTACAATGAGCAGTTCTTC. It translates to CASSPGGVSGSYNEQFF.

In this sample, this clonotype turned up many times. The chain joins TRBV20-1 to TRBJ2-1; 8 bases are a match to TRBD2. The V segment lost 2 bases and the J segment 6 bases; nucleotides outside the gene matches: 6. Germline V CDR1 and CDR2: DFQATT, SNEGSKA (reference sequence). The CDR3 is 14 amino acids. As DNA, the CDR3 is TGCAGTGCTAGATCCCGGGAGGGCCGCAATGAGCAGTTCTTC. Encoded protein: CSARSREGRNEQFF.

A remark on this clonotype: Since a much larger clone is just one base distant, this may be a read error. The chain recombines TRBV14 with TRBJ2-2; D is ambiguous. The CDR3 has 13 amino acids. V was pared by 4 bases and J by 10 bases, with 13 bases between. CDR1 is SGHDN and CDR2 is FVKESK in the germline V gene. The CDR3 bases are TGTGCCAGCAGCCGGGATCCGGGCGCGGAGCTGTTTTTT. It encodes CASSRDPGAELFF. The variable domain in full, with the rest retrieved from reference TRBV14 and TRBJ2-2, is EAGVTQFPSHSVIEKGQTVTLRCDPISGHDNLYWYRRVMGKEIKFLLHFVKESKQDESGMPNNRFLAERTGGTYSTLKVQPAELEDSGVYFCASSRDPGAELFFGEGSRLTVL.

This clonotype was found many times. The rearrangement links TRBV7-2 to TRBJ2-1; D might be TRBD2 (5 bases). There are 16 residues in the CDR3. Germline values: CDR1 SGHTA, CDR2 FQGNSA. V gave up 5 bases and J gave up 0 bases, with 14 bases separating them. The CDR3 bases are TGTGCCAGCAGCGAGGGCGCCTTGACCTCCTACAATGAGCAGTTCTTC. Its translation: CASSEGALTSYNEQFF.

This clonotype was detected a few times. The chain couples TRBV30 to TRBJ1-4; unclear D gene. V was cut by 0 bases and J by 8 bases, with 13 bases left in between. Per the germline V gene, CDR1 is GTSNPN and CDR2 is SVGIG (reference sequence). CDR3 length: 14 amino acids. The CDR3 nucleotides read TGTGCCTGGAGTGTACCTGGGAAGGTCGAAAAACTGTTTTTT. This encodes CAWSVPGKVEKLFF.

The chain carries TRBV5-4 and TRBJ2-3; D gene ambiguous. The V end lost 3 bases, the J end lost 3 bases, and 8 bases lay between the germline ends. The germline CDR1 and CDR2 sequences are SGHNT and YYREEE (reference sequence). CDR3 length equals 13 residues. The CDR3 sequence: CASSSVLTDTQYF. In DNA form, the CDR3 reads TGTGCCAGCAGCTCAGTGCTGACAGATACGCAGTATTTT.

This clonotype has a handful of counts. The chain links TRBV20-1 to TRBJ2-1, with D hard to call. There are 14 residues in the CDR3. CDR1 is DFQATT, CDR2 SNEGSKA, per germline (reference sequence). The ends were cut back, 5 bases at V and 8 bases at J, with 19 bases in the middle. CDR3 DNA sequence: TGCAGTGCTGACCCACCCTGGATCACCTATGAGCAGTTCTTC. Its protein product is CSADPPWITYEQFF.

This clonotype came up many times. The DNA of the CDR3 is TGTGCCACCGACTCCGGACAGGGGGCCGCGGCTTTCTTT. This gives the protein CATDSGQGAAAFF. V is TRBV18 and J is TRBJ1-1; 11 bases fit TRBD1. This CDR3 contains 13 residues. V lost 10 bases, J lost 11 bases, and 12 bases stayed unmatched. The germline V gene encodes CDR1 KGHSH and CDR2 LQKENI.

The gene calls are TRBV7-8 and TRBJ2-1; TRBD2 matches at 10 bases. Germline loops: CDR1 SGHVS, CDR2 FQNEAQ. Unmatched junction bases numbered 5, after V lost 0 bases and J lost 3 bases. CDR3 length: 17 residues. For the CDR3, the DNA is TGTGCCAGCAGCTTAGCTCCCAGCGGGAGGGTCTACAATGAGCAGTTCTTC. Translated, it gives CASSLAPSGRVYNEQFF.

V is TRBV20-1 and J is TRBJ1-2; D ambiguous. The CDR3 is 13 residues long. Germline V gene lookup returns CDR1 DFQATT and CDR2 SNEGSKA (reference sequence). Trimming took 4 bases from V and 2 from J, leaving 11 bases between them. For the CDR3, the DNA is TGCAGTGCTACTCTAGGGAGAAACTATGGCTACACCTTC. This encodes CSATLGRNYGYTF.

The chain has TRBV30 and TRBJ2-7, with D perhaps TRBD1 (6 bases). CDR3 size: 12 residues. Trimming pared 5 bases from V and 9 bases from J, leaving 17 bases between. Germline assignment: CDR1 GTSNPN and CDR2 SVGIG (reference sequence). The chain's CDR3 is CAWERARTAQYF. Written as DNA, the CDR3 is TGTGCCTGGGAAAGGGCCCGGACAGCGCAGTACTTC.

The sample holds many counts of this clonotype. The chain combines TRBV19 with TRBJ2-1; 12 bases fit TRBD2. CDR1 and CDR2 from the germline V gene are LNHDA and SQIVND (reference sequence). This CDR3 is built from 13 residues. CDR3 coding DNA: TGTGCGACTAGCGGGAGTGAGGGGCATGAGCAGTTCTTC. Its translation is CATSGSEGHEQFF.

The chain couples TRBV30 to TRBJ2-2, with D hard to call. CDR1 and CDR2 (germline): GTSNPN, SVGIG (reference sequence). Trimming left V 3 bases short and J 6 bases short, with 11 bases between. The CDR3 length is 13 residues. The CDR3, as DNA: TGTGCCTGGAGGGACCTTAGCTCCGGGGAGCTGTTTTTT. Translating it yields CAWRDLSSGELFF. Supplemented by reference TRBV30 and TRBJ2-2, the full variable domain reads SQTIHQWPATLVQPVGSPLSLECTVEGTSNPNLYWYRQAAGRGLQLLFYSVGIGQISSEVPQNLSASRPQDRQFILSSKKLLLSDSGFYLCAWRDLSSGELFFGEGSRLTVL.

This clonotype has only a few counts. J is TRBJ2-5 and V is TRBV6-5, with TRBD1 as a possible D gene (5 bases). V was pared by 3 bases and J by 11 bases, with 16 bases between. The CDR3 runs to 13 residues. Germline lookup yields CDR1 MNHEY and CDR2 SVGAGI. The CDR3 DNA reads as TGTGCCAGCAGTTATGCTCCCCCCAGGGCACAGTACTTC. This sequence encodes CASSYAPPRAQYF.

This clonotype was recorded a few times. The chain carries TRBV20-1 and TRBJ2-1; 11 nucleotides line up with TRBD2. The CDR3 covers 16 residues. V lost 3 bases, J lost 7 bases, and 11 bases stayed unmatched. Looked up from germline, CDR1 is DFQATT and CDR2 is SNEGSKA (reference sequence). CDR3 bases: TGCAGTGCTAGCCCCACTAGCGGGAGAATTGGAAATGAGCAGTTCTTC. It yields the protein CSASPTSGRIGNEQFF.

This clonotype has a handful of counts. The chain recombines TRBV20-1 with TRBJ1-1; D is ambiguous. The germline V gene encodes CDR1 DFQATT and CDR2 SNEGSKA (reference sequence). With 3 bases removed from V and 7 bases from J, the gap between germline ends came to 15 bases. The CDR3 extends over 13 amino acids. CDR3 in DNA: TGCAGTGCTAGGGAACCCGGACTGATTGAAGCTTTCTTT. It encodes CSAREPGLIEAFF.

CDR3 nucleotides: TGTGCCAGCAGCTTCTGGACAGGGAGCGGGGGCGGGGAGCTGTTTTTT. Residues: CASSFWTGSGGGELFF. The chain recombines TRBV7-2 with TRBJ2-2; D is possibly TRBD1 or TRBD2 (8 bases each). CDR1 and CDR2 (germline): SGHTA, FQGNSA. The CDR3 covers 16 residues. Trimming removed 3 bases from V and 7 bases from J, with 18 bases in between.